This section outlines one TCR beta chain sequence together with its context. Its antigen is unidentified. Trimming took 10 bases from V and 10 from J, leaving 18 bases between them. The CDR3 runs 13 residues. CDR1 and CDR2 from the germline V gene are SGHRS and YFSETQ. The data stem from a study of CD8 T cells in ankylosing spondylitis. Study findings and constraints: The study identified a TCR beta motif of roughly eight highly homologous variants that appeared characteristic of ankylosing spondylitis blood. With a CD8+ phenotype, disease-linked clones were relatively rare in peripheral blood.

Researchers built TCR beta libraries using quantitative 5'-RACE with molecular barcodes. TCRdb reprocessed the 5' RACE reads via MiXCR and lists one record per CDR3 protein. This sample has under 950,000 distinct CDR3 sequences; roughly 19% occur once, and the top ten carry around 19%. The sequence was obtained from a male donor with ankylosing spondylitis. This chain links TRBV5-1 with TRBJ1-6, with a weak D call TRBD1 (5 bases). The specimen sequenced was blood, either unsorted or a sorted T cell fraction (not recorded which). DNA of the CDR3: TGCGCCCCCGAGCAGGGATTTGTCTCACCCCTCCACTTT. This codes for CAPEQGFVSPLHF.